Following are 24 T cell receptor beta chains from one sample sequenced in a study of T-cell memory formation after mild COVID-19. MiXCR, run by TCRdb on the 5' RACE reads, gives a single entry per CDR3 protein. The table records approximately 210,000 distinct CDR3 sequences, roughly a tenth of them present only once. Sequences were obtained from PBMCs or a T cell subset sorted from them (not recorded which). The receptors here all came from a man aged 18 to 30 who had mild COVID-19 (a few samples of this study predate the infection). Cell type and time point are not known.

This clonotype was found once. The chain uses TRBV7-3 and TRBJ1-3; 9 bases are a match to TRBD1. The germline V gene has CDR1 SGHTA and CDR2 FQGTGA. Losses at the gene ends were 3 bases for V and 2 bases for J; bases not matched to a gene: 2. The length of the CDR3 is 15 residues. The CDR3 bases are TGTGCCAGCAGCTTTACAGGGGGCCCTGGAAACACCATATATTTT. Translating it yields CASSFTGGPGNTIYF.

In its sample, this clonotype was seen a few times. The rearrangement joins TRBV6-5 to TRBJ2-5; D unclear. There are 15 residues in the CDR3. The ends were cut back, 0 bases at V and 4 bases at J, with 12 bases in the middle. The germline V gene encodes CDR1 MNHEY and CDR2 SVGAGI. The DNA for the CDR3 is TGTGCCAGCAGTTACTCAGGGTGGAATGGAGAGACCCAGTACTTC. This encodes CASSYSGWNGETQYF.

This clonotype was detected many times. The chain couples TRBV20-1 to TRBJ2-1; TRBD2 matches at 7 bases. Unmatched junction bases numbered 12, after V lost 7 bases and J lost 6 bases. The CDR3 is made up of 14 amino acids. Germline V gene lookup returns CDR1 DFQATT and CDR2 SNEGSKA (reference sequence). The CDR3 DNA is TGCAGTGTTCTACCGGGACTACCCTCCAATGAGCAGTTCTTC. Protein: CSVLPGLPSNEQFF.

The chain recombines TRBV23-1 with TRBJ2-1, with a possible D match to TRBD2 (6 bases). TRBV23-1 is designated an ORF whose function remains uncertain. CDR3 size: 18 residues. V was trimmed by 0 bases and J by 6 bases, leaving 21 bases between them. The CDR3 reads CASSQSGNRDSIFNEQFF. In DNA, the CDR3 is TGCGCCAGCAGTCAATCTGGGAACCGGGACTCCATCTTCAATGAGCAGTTCTTC.

CDR3 DNA sequence: TGTGCCAGCAGTTCCCGGGACAGACGTCGCTCACCCCTCCACTTT. It translates to CASSSRDRRRSPLHF. The rearrangement joins TRBV6-6 to TRBJ1-6; 7 bases match TRBD1. Looked up from germline, CDR1 is MNHNY and CDR2 is SVGAGI (reference sequence). Trimming removed 4 bases from V and 10 bases from J; junction bases left unmatched: 10. The CDR3 runs to 15 residues.

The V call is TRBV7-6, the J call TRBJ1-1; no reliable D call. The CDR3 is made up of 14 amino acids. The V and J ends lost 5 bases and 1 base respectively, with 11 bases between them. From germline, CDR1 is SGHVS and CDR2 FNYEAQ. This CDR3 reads CASSPQDGNTEAFF. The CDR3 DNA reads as TGTGCCAGCAGCCCTCAGGACGGGAACACTGAAGCTTTCTTT.

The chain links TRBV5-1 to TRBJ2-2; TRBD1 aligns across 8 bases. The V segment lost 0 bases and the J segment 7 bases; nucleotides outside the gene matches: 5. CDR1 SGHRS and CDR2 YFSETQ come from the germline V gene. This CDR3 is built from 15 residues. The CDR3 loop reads CASSLGQGNLGELFF. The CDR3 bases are TGCGCCAGCAGCTTGGGACAGGGGAATCTCGGGGAGCTGTTTTTT.

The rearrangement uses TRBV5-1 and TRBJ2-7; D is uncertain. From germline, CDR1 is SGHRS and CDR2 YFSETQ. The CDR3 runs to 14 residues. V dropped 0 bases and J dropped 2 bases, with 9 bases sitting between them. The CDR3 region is CASSLESLAYEQYF. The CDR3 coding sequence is TGCGCCAGCAGCTTGGAGTCTCTAGCCTACGAGCAGTACTTC.

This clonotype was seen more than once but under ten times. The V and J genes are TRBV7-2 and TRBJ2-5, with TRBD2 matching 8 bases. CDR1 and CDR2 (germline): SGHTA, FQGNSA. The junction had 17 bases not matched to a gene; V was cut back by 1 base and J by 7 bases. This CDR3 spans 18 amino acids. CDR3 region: CASSLGTGAGGLPRTQYF. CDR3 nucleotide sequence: TGTGCCAGCAGCTTAGGGACTGGGGCGGGAGGCCTCCCTCGGACCCAGTACTTC.

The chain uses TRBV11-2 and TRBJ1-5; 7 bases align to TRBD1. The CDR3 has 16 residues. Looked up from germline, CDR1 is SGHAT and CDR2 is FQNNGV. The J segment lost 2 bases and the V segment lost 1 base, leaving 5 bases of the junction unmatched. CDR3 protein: CASSLGPRGRNQPQHF. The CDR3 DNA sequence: TGTGCCAGCAGCTTAGGCCCAAGGGGGCGCAATCAGCCCCAGCATTTT.

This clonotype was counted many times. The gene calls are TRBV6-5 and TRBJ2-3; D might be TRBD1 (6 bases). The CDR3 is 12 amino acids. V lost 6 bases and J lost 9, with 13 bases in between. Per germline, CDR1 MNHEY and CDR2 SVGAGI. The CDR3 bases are TGTGCCAGCAGCTTAGCACAGGGAACGCAGTATTTT. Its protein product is CASSLAQGTQYF.

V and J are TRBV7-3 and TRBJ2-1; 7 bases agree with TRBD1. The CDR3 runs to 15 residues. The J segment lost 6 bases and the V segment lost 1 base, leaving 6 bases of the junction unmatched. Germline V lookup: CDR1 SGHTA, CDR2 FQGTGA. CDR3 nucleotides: TGTGCCAGCAGCTTAAGAGGGGGCGATTTCAATGAGCAGTTCTTC. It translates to CASSLRGGDFNEQFF.

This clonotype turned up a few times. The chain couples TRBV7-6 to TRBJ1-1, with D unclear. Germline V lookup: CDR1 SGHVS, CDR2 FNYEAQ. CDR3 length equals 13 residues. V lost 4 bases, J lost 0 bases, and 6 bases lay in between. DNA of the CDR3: TGTGCCAGCAGCTCTGACGTGAACACTGAAGCTTTCTTT. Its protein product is CASSSDVNTEAFF.

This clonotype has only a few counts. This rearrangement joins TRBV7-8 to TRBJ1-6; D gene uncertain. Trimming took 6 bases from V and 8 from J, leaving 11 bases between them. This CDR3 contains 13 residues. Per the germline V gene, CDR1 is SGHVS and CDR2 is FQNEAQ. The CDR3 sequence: CASRYGVDSPLHF. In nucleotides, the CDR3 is TGTGCCAGCAGATACGGGGTAGATTCACCCCTCCACTTT.

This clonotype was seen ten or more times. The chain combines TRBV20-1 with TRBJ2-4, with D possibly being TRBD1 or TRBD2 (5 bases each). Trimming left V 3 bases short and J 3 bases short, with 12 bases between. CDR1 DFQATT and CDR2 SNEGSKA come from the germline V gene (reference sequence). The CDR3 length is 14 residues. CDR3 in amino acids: CSASGGYGKNIQYF. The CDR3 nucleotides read TGCAGTGCTAGTGGGGGATACGGCAAAAACATTCAGTACTTC.

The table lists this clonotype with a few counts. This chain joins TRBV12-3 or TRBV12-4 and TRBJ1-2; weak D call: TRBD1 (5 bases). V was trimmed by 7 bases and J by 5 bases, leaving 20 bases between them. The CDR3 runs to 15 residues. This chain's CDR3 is CASKNTGTLAYGYTF. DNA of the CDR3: TGTGCCAGCAAAAACACCGGGACGCTTGCTTATGGCTACACCTTC.

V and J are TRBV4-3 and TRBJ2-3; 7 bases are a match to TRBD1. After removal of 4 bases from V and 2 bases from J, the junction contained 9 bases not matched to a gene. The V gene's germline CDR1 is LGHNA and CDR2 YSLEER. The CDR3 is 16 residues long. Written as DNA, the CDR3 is TGCGCCAGCAGCCCTGGGACAGAGCGTTCCACAGATACGCAGTATTTT. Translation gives CASSPGTERSTDTQYF.

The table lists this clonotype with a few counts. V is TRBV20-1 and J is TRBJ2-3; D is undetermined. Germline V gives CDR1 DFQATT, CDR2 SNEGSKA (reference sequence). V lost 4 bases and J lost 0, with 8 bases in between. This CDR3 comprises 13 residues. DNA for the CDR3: TGCAGTGCTACTTTAAGGAGCACAGATACGCAGTATTTT. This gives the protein CSATLRSTDTQYF.

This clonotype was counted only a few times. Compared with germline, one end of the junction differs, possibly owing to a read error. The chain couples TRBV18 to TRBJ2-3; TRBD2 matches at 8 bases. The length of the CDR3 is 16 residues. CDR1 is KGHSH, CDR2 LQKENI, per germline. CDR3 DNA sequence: TGTGCCAGCTCACCGCAGAGAAGGACTAGCACAGATACACAGTATTTT. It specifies CASSPQRRTSTDTQYF.

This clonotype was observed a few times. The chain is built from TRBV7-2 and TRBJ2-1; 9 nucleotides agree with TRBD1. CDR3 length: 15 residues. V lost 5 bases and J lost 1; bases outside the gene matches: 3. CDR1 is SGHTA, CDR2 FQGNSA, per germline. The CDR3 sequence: CASSEQGASYNEQFF. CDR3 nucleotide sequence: TGTGCCAGCAGCGAACAGGGGGCGTCCTACAATGAGCAGTTCTTC. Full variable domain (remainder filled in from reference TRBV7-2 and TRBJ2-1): GAGVSQSPSNKVTEKGKDVELRCDPISGHTALYWYRQSLGQGLEFLIYFQGNSAPDKSGLPSDRFSAERTGGSVSTLTIQRTQQEDSAVYLCASSEQGASYNEQFFGPGTRLTVL.

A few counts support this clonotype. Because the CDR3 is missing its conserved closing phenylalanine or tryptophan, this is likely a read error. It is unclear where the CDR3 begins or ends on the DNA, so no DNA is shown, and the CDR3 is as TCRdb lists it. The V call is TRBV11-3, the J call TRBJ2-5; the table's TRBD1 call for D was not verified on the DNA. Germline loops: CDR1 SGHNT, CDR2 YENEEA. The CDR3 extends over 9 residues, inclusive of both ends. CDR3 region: CASSLSPHS.

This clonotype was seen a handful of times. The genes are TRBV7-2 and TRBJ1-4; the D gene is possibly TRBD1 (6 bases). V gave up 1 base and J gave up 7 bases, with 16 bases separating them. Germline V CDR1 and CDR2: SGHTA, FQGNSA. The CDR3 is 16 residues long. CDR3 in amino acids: CASSLGLGRGSEKLFF. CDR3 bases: TGTGCCAGCAGCTTAGGGTTGGGCAGGGGTAGTGAAAAACTGTTTTTT.

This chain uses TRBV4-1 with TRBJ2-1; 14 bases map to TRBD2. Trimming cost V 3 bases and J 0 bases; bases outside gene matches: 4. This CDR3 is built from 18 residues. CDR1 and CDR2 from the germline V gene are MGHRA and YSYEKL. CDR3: CASSHVGTSGSSYNEQFF. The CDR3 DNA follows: TGCGCCAGCAGCCATGTCGGGACTAGCGGGAGCTCCTACAATGAGCAGTTCTTC.

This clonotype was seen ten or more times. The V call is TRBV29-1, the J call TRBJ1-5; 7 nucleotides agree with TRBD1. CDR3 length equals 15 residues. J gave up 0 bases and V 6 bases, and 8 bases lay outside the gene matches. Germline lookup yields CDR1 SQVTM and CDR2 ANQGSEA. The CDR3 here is CSVSFGTASNQPQHF. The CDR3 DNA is TGCAGCGTCTCATTTGGGACAGCTAGCAATCAGCCCCAGCATTTT. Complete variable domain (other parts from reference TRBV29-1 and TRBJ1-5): SAVISQKPSRDICQRGTSLTIQCQVDSQVTMMFWYRQQPGQSLTLIATANQGSEATYESGFVIDKFPISRPNLTFSTLTVSNMSPEDSSIYLCSVSFGTASNQPQHFGDGTRLSIL.